This T cell receptor (beta chain) was profiled in a study of blood T cell repertoires in COVID-19. Germline CDR1 SNHLY, CDR2 FYNNEI. The CDR3 is made up of 13 amino acids. V was pared by 7 bases and J by 5 bases, with 5 bases of the junction left unmatched. Produced via immunoSEQ multiplex PCR; TCRdb's table is partial and in-frame only. Counted here are under 250,000 clones, about nine tenths occurring once; the ten biggest clones make up roughly 0.79%. This chain links TRBV2 with TRBJ1-1, with 9 nucleotides matching TRBD1. This TCR was recovered from a man younger than 45 with COVID-19, enrolled during active disease. Sample: peripheral blood. CDR3 loop: CASTGQGKTEAFF. In DNA form, the CDR3 reads TGTGCCAGCACTGGACAGGGGAAGACTGAAGCTTTCTTT.